These 27 T cell receptor beta chains were sequenced from one sample in a study of blood T cell repertoires in COVID-19. Repertoires were generated with immunoSEQ multiplex PCR, while TCRdb's copy carries only in-frame clones and drops some. In the table there are around 330,000 clones, around 87% of which are singletons. Sequencing used peripheral blood. Receptors were obtained from a woman in her 50s with active or convalescent COVID-19.

The rearrangement joins TRBV10-3 to TRBJ1-6; tentatively, D is TRBD1 (5 bases). The V gene's germline CDR1 is ENHRY and CDR2 SYGVKD. The CDR3 contains 15 residues. Trimming removed 0 bases at V and 7 bases at J, with 10 bases between. CDR3 bases: TGTGCCATCAGTGAGTCGATGGGGGGAAATTCACCCCTCCACTTT. Its protein is CAISESMGGNSPLHF.

Points on this clone: Germline and junction disagree at one end, which may indicate a read error. The chain carries TRBV19 and TRBJ1-2, with 12 bases that match TRBD1. Germline values: CDR1 LNHDA, CDR2 SQIVND (reference sequence). The CDR3 runs 13 residues. The CDR3 region is CASSIPGQGAARF. CDR3 nucleotide sequence: TGTGCCAGTAGTATCCCGGGACAGGGGGCCGCCCGCTTC.

The chain employs TRBV6-5 and TRBJ1-3; no firm D call. Germline lookup yields CDR1 MNHEY and CDR2 SVGAGI. Trimming took off 8 bases at V and 0 bases at J, with 11 bases between the two ends. The CDR3 runs to 14 residues. The CDR3 nucleotides are TGTGCCAGCCAGTTCATCGACTCTGGAAACACCATATATTTT. Translating it yields CASQFIDSGNTIYF.

The genes are TRBV3-1 (or the pseudogene TRBV3-2) and TRBJ2-7, with 16 bases aligning to TRBD2. The CDR3 is 17 residues long. Per germline, CDR1 LGHDT and CDR2 YNNKEL (reference sequence). Trimming at V came to 5 bases and at J to 0 bases, leaving 4 bases not matched to a gene. CDR3 loop: CASSKGLAGGNSYEQYF. CDR3 in DNA: TGTGCCAGCAGCAAGGGACTAGCGGGAGGGAACTCCTACGAGCAGTACTTC.

V and J are TRBV5-1 and TRBJ2-1; weak D call: TRBD1 (6 bases). The V gene lost 5 bases and the J gene lost 1 base, with 10 bases spanning the gap. The CDR3 contains 14 residues. The germline V gene encodes CDR1 SGHRS and CDR2 YFSETQ. The CDR3 here is CASSPTGSYNEQFF. The CDR3 nucleotides read TGCGCCAGCAGTCCTACAGGGTCCTACAATGAGCAGTTCTTC.

The rearrangement links TRBV7-9 to TRBJ1-1, with no clear D. Germline CDR1 and CDR2: SEHNR and FQNEAQ (reference sequence). The germline V and J ends were trimmed by 5 bases and 4 bases, with 14 bases remaining between them. This CDR3 has 14 residues. CDR3 residues: CASSTDTLVTEAFF. The CDR3 DNA is TGTGCCAGCAGCACAGACACGCTGGTCACTGAAGCTTTCTTT.

V and J are TRBV7-6 and TRBJ1-2; a possible D gene is TRBD1 (5 bases). The CDR3 length is 14 residues. V was cut by 0 bases and J by 14 bases, with 19 bases left in between. Germline V gives CDR1 SGHVS, CDR2 FNYEAQ. CDR3 sequence: CASSLATVAAPLTF. The CDR3 DNA follows: TGTGCCAGCAGCTTAGCGACAGTTGCCGCCCCTTTGACCTTC.

J is TRBJ1-5 and V is TRBV5-1; TRBD1 is a possible D gene (5 bases). Trimming pared 2 bases from V and 6 bases from J, leaving 15 bases between. The CDR3 is 15 amino acids. Germline values: CDR1 SGHRS, CDR2 YFSETQ. The CDR3 region is CASSLGFREGQPQHF. The CDR3 DNA is TGCGCCAGCAGCTTAGGGTTCAGGGAGGGTCAGCCCCAGCATTTT.

This clone has more than one count but fewer than ten. The chain combines TRBV28 with TRBJ1-1; tentatively, D is TRBD1 (6 bases). V gave up 6 bases and J gave up 1 base, with 12 bases separating them. The CDR3 runs to 14 residues. CDR1 is MDHEN and CDR2 is SYDVKM in the germline V gene. The CDR3 nucleotides are TGTGCCAGCAGGTGGGGGGGGCAGAACACTGAAGCTTTCTTT. It yields the protein CASRWGGQNTEAFF.

This clone was picked up one time. The chain joins TRBV28 to TRBJ2-4; D ambiguous. The CDR3 loop spans 14 amino acids. Per germline, CDR1 MDHEN and CDR2 SYDVKM. V was shortened by 6 bases and J by 9 bases, with 18 bases between the two germline ends. This chain's CDR3 is CASRPTRSQVIQYF. For the CDR3, the DNA is TGTGCCAGCAGACCAACTCGATCTCAGGTCATTCAGTACTTC.

The chain has TRBV29-1 and TRBJ2-7, with 7 positions matching TRBD1. The CDR3 totals 12 residues. From germline, CDR1 is SQVTM and CDR2 ANQGSEA. V dropped 7 bases and J dropped 2; count of bases not matched to a gene: 5. CDR3: CSASTGPYEQYF. In DNA, the CDR3 is TGCAGCGCCTCGACAGGGCCCTACGAGCAGTACTTC.

The sample holds many counts of this clone. The CDR3 DNA reads as TGTGCCAGTTTGACGGCAGGGTCTACGAACACTGAAGCTTTCTTT. It specifies CASLTAGSTNTEAFF. V gene TRBV19 combines with J gene TRBJ1-1, with TRBD1 as a possible D gene (5 bases). The CDR3 extends over 15 amino acids. V lost 8 bases and J lost 1, with 17 bases in between. The germline V gene has CDR1 LNHDA and CDR2 SQIVND (reference sequence).

This clone was picked up one time. The rearrangement joins TRBV18 to TRBJ1-2; D ambiguous. CDR1 KGHSH and CDR2 LQKENI come from the germline V gene. The ends were cut back, 3 bases at V and 2 bases at J, with 7 bases in the middle. This CDR3 has 13 amino acids. The CDR3 nucleotides are TGTGCCAGCTCACCTGCCCTAAACTATGGCTACACCTTC. Amino acids: CASSPALNYGYTF.

The genes are TRBV6-1 and TRBJ1-4, with D hard to call. Germline V gene sequence: CDR1 MNHNS, CDR2 SASEGT. The CDR3 runs to 15 residues. V lost 2 bases, J lost 4 bases, and 11 bases lay in between. CDR3 loop: CASSERGGRNEKLFF. CDR3 DNA sequence: TGTGCCAGCAGTGAACGCGGAGGACGTAATGAAAAACTGTTTTTT.

CDR3 coding DNA: TGTGCCAGCAGCCAAGTAAACAGGGTAATCACCGGGGAGCTGTTTTTT. This sequence encodes CASSQVNRVITGELFF. The rearrangement links TRBV4-2 to TRBJ2-2, with D perhaps matching TRBD1 (6 bases). The CDR3 totals 16 residues. CDR1 LGHNA and CDR2 YNFKEQ come from the germline V gene. V dropped 1 base and J dropped 4 bases, with 13 bases sitting between them.

The chain has TRBV6-4 and TRBJ1-1, with D tentatively TRBD1 (6 bases). This CDR3 is 13 amino acids long. Germline lookup yields CDR1 MRHNA and CDR2 SNTAGT. V was shortened by 5 bases and J by 1 base, with 8 bases between the two germline ends. The CDR3 nucleotides are TGTGCCAGCAGTAAGGACAGGAACACTGAAGCTTTCTTT. It is translated as CASSKDRNTEAFF.

The chain recombines TRBV5-1 with TRBJ1-1; weak D call: TRBD1 (6 bases). Trimming stripped 5 bases from V and 0 bases from J, with 14 bases between. The CDR3 covers 15 residues. Per the germline V gene, CDR1 is SGHRS and CDR2 is YFSETQ. The CDR3 DNA is TGCGCCAGCAGACCGAATACAGGGATGAACACTGAAGCTTTCTTT. This codes for CASRPNTGMNTEAFF.

This clone was detected only once. The chain carries TRBV11-3 and TRBJ2-5; 12 bases are a match to TRBD2. From germline, CDR1 is SGHNT and CDR2 YENEEA. Unmatched junction bases numbered 7, after V lost 1 base and J lost 4 bases. This CDR3 spans 17 amino acids. CDR3 region: CASSLGATSGRVETQYF. In DNA form, the CDR3 reads TGTGCCAGCAGCTTAGGGGCGACTAGCGGGAGAGTAGAGACCCAGTACTTC. Together with reference TRBV11-3 and TRBJ2-5, the CDR3 gives the full variable domain: EAGVVQSPRYKIIEKKQPVAFWCNPISGHNTLYWYLQNLGQGPELLIRYENEEAVDDSQLPKDRFSAERLKGVDSTLKIQPAELGDSAVYLCASSLGATSGRVETQYFGPGTRLLVL.

The chain has TRBV28 and TRBJ2-1; 9 bases line up with TRBD2. CDR1 is MDHEN and CDR2 is SYDVKM in the germline V gene. Germline trimming cut 5 bases from V and 7 bases from J; bases unmatched to any gene: 6. This CDR3 contains 14 residues. The CDR3 DNA follows: TGTGCCAGCAGTCTTTCTAGCGGGAATAATGAGCAGTTCTTC. Translated, it gives CASSLSSGNNEQFF.

The rearrangement joins TRBV5-1 to TRBJ2-3; TRBD2 agrees at 13 bases. In germline, CDR1 is SGHRS, CDR2 YFSETQ. Trimming removed 5 bases from V and 0 bases from J; junction bases left unmatched: 6. The CDR3 is 17 amino acids. The CDR3 DNA reads TGCGCCAGCAGTACCGGGACTAGCGGGACTAGCACAGATACGCAGTATTTT. Its translation is CASSTGTSGTSTDTQYF.

The gene calls are TRBV30 and TRBJ2-1, with TRBD2 matching over 11 bases. From germline, CDR1 is GTSNPN and CDR2 SVGIG (reference sequence). The CDR3 covers 15 residues. Trimming removed 4 bases from V and 5 bases from J; junction bases left unmatched: 7. The CDR3 region is CAWTGLAGFDNEQFF. The DNA for the CDR3 is TGTGCCTGGACCGGACTAGCGGGTTTCGACAATGAGCAGTTCTTC. Full variable domain (outside the CDR3, taken from reference TRBV30 and TRBJ2-1): SQTIHQWPATLVQPVGSPLSLECTVEGTSNPNLYWYRQAAGRGLQLLFYSVGIGQISSEVPQNLSASRPQDRQFILSSKKLLLSDSGFYLCAWTGLAGFDNEQFFGPGTRLTVL.

To note about this clone: In the same sample, other DNA sequences code for this CDR3. The chain recombines TRBV12-5 with TRBJ1-1; no clear D gene. The V and J ends lost 2 bases and 0 bases respectively, with 4 bases between them. This CDR3 contains 13 residues. The germline V gene has CDR1 LGHNT and CDR2 FRNRAP. For the CDR3, the DNA is TGTGCTAGTGGTTTGTCGGTGAACACTGAAGCTTTCTTT. Encoded protein: CASGLSVNTEAFF.

The V and J genes are TRBV10-1 and TRBJ2-7; TRBD1 matches at 9 bases. V trimming: 2 bases; J trimming: 2 bases; junction bases outside the gene matches: 4. Germline CDR1 WNHNN, CDR2 SYGVQD (reference sequence). The CDR3 extends over 15 amino acids. The CDR3 DNA sequence: TGCGCCAGCAGTGAGAACCGGGACAGGGCCTACGAGCAGTACTTC. This translates into CASSENRDRAYEQYF.

Comment on this clone: This same CDR3 is encoded by further DNA sequences in the sample. The V gene is TRBV12-3 or TRBV12-4, the J gene TRBJ2-7; D call uncertain. This CDR3 spans 11 amino acids. Trimming pared 6 bases from V and 4 bases from J, leaving 7 bases between. The CDR3 is CASSSLYEQYF. The CDR3 coding sequence is TGTGCCAGCAGCTCTCTTTACGAGCAGTACTTC.

The chain has TRBV5-8 and TRBJ2-7; D is perhaps TRBD1 (5 bases). V was pared by 4 bases and J by 6 bases, with 11 bases between. The CDR3 extends over 12 amino acids. From germline, CDR1 is SGHTS and CDR2 YDEGEE. As DNA, the CDR3 is TGTGCCAGCAGCCCCAGGGTCGGCGAGCAGTACTTC. Translation gives CASSPRVGEQYF.

V is TRBV3-1 (or the pseudogene TRBV3-2) and J is TRBJ2-3; D call uncertain. This CDR3 is built from 11 residues. With 3 bases removed from V and 6 bases from J, the gap between germline ends came to 4 bases. Germline V gene sequence: CDR1 LGHDT, CDR2 YNNKEL (reference sequence). Here the CDR3 reads CASSHVDTQYF. Here the CDR3 DNA reads TGTGCCAGCAGCCACGTGGATACGCAGTATTTT.

CDR3 coding DNA: TGCGCCAGCAGCCGGGACAGGGAAAGGGAGCAGTTCTTC. Protein sequence: CASSRDREREQFF. The V call is TRBV5-1, the J call TRBJ2-1, with 9 bases identical to TRBD1. V lost 4 bases to trimming and J lost 10 bases; unmatched junction nucleotides: 6. The CDR3 has 13 residues. In germline, CDR1 is SGHRS, CDR2 YFSETQ. The full variable domain, completed using reference TRBV5-1 and TRBJ2-1, is KAGVTQTPRYLIKTRGQQVTLSCSPISGHRSVSWYQQTPGQGLQFLFEYFSETQRNKGNFPGRFSGRQFSNSRSEMNVSTLELGDSALYLCASSRDREREQFFGPGTRLTVL.